This TCR beta chain derives from a study of blood T cell repertoires in COVID-19. Study at large: Italy, Spain and the United States were the sources of the convalescent and acute COVID-19 samples. From T cells, B-cell-depleted T cells, or PBMCs came the material, which was cDNA or gDNA.

The table came from immunoSEQ multiplex PCR; TCRdb's copy has only in-frame clones and leaves some out. The sample holds approximately 210,000 clones, about 84% seen once. With respect to this clone: Distinct nucleotide sequences in the sample also encode this CDR3.

Across under 25 US areas, participants ranged in age from about 18 to 90 years. Input material: PBMCs or T cells enriched from blood (not recorded which). The receptor comes from a man aged 25 to 45 with acute COVID-19.

In nucleotides, the CDR3 is TGCAGTGCTACGGGAGAGGAGACCCAGTACTTC. Amino acid sequence: CSATGEETQYF. The gene calls are TRBV20-1 and TRBJ2-5, with D perhaps TRBD2 (6 bases). This CDR3 has 11 amino acids. The germline V gene encodes CDR1 DFQATT and CDR2 SNEGSKA (reference sequence). V dropped 4 bases and J dropped 5 bases, with 8 bases sitting between them.